The rows below give T cell receptor beta chains drawn from one sample of a study of T cell responses to AZD1222 COVID-19 vaccine. Repertoires were generated with immunoSEQ multiplex PCR, while TCRdb's copy carries only in-frame clones and drops some. The table lists 150,000 or so clones, about nine tenths of them singletons, with 5.5% to 6% in the top ten. The material sequenced was peripheral blood, taken on day 0 of MenACWY control vaccination. These receptors all come from an adult in good health. Each CDR3 is given with its conserved first and last residue.

V: TRBV4-1
J: TRBJ1-2
CDR3: CASSQSVFGAGYTF

V: TRBV6-5
J: TRBJ1-1
CDR3: CASSSLGEAFF

V: TRBV29-1
J: TRBJ1-2
CDR3: CSADSPNYGYTF

V: TRBV2
J: TRBJ1-1
CDR3: CASSPLAAITEAFF

V: TRBV29-1
J: TRBJ2-3
CDR3: CSVGVPGGTDTQYF

V: TRBV7-3
J: TRBJ2-3
CDR3: CASSRRGVTDTQYF

V: TRBV7-9
J: TRBJ2-7
CDR3: CASSLGGRVLEQYF

V: TRBV2
J: TRBJ2-1
CDR3: CASTEGSGFNEQFF

V: TRBV7-9
J: TRBJ1-1
CDR3: CASSFQGAGAFF

V: TRBV7-6
J: TRBJ2-7
CDR3: CASGILEQYF

V: TRBV6-5
J: TRBJ2-5
CDR3: CASSPIPQETQYF

V: TRBV6-5
J: TRBJ2-1
CDR3: CASSTGTSAGEQFF

V: TRBV13
J: TRBJ1-3
CDR3: CASSPGQGLFNTIYF

V: TRBV3-1/TRBV3-2
J: TRBJ2-7
CDR3: CASSQGRHEQYF

V: TRBV5-8
J: TRBJ1-4
CDR3: CASSFSGREKLFF

V: TRBV9
J: TRBJ1-4
CDR3: CASSEQTGYNEKLFF

V: TRBV20-1
J: TRBJ1-1
CDR3: CSASKTHTEAFF

V: TRBV19
J: TRBJ1-1
CDR3: CASSPDSDAMNTEAFF

V: TRBV6-5
J: TRBJ1-5
CDR3: CASREDRGSNQPQHF

V: TRBV6-5
J: TRBJ2-4
CDR3: CASSYYQGAARNIQYF

V: TRBV3-1/TRBV3-2
J: TRBJ2-2
CDR3: CASSQGAGLHTGELFF

V: TRBV27
J: TRBJ2-2
CDR3: CASSSNPGQGNTGELFF

V: TRBV2
J: TRBJ1-1
CDR3: CASSPGTVNTEAFF

V: TRBV28
J: TRBJ1-6
CDR3: CASRIFVGAGRVSPLHF

V: TRBV6-2/TRBV6-3
J: TRBJ1-5
CDR3: CASSLSPPQGGYSNQPQHF

V: TRBV11-1
J: TRBJ2-3
CDR3: CASSLDGQPLTDTQYF

V: TRBV18
J: TRBJ1-1
CDR3: CASSARDRDRAEAFF

V: TRBV4-1
J: TRBJ1-1
CDR3: CASSQTTGDLAEAFF

V: TRBV27
J: TRBJ1-5
CDR3: CASSRPGQPQHF

V: TRBV7-3
J: TRBJ2-1
CDR3: CASSRGLANYNEQFF

V: TRBV27
J: TRBJ2-7
CDR3: CASSLGTDPLRPYEQYF

V: TRBV2
J: TRBJ1-1
CDR3: CASSFRTGTGFTEAFF

V: TRBV9
J: TRBJ1-6
CDR3: CASSAVGSGLGPLHF

V: TRBV9
J: TRBJ1-4
CDR3: CASSTGVRDEKLFF

V: TRBV6-1
J: TRBJ2-1
CDR3: CASSESNHEQFF

V: TRBV1
J: TRBJ2-3
CDR3: CTSSQDRLAGDSTDTQYF

V: TRBV3-1/TRBV3-2
J: TRBJ1-2
CDR3: CASSTSGAGGYTF

V: TRBV20-1
J: TRBJ1-1
CDR3: CSARENTEAFF

V: TRBV15
J: TRBJ2-7
CDR3: CATSRGGTSGVYEQYF

V: TRBV30
J: TRBJ1-1
CDR3: CACRTGGMNTEAFF

V: TRBV5-5
J: TRBJ2-7
CDR3: CASSRAGWRVSEQYF

V: TRBV18
J: TRBJ1-1
CDR3: CASSPPLLNTEAFF

V: TRBV28
J: TRBJ2-3
CDR3: CASEGNDTDTQYF

V: TRBV6-2/TRBV6-3
J: TRBJ2-7
CDR3: CASSYTSGEQYF

V: TRBV9
J: TRBJ1-2
CDR3: CASTPTGGLGYTF

V: TRBV6-2/TRBV6-3
J: TRBJ1-2
CDR3: CASSYDGSHGYTF

V: TRBV6-5
J: TRBJ2-3
CDR3: CASSYSRAEDTQYF

V: TRBV6-2/TRBV6-3
J: TRBJ2-5
CDR3: CASSYGRMETQYF

V: TRBV6-5
J: TRBJ2-7
CDR3: CASSYSKVGYEQYF

V: TRBV6-6
J: TRBJ1-2
CDR3: CASSGPPVGYGYTF

V: TRBV18
J: TRBJ2-7
CDR3: CASSPPGQGDSSYEQYF

V: TRBV5-4
J: TRBJ2-5
CDR3: CASSPAGTQETQYF

V: TRBV30
J: TRBJ2-7
CDR3: CAGGGNDEQYF

V: TRBV30
J: TRBJ1-6
CDR3: CAWSQRGRGNSPLHF

V: TRBV20-1
J: TRBJ1-6
CDR3: CSASMAANSYNSPLHF

V: TRBV28
J: TRBJ1-4
CDR3: CASSFDADSLNEKLFF

V: TRBV19
J: TRBJ1-2
CDR3: CASSTSYRGGYGYTF

V: TRBV15
J: TRBJ1-1
CDR3: CATSLAYGGFSTEAFF

V: TRBV24-1
J: TRBJ2-3
CDR3: CATSDPGGSGTDTQYF

V: TRBV6-5
J: TRBJ2-1
CDR3: CASRRGYNEQFF